Following are 10 T cell receptor beta chains from one sample sequenced in a study of T cell changes during pregnancy in multiple sclerosis. Assay: immunoSEQ multiplex PCR; the TCRdb copy retains only in-frame clones and omits some. The data show 65,000 to 75,000 clones, around 90% seen once. The sequences come from peripheral blood, collected after pregnancy. The source is a female donor in good health, enrolled as a control in a pregnancy study.

The J gene is TRBJ2-1, the V gene TRBV5-1; 7 nucleotides line up with TRBD1. Losses at the gene ends were 4 bases for V and 9 bases for J; bases not matched to a gene: 7. Germline V gene sequence: CDR1 SGHRS, CDR2 YFSETQ. This CDR3 is 13 amino acids long. CDR3 in amino acids: CASSATGAGEQFF. The CDR3 region has the DNA TGCGCCAGCAGCGCAACAGGGGCTGGTGAGCAGTTCTTC.

The V call is TRBV25-1, the J call TRBJ1-1; the match to TRBD1 covers 7 bases. The CDR3 is 13 residues long. V gave up 7 bases and J gave up 0 bases; unmatched junction bases: 2. Germline V lookup: CDR1 MGHDK, CDR2 SYGVNS. In DNA form, the CDR3 reads TGTGCCAGCATGGGACAGATGAACACTGAAGCTTTCTTT. Its translation: CASMGQMNTEAFF.

J is TRBJ2-7 and V is TRBV4-1, with 8 bases fitting TRBD2. The CDR3 has 16 amino acids. V shed 4 bases and J 0 bases; nucleotides not matched to a gene: 8. The germline V gene has CDR1 MGHRA and CDR2 YSYEKL. This CDR3 is CASSPEPGTSSYEQYF. The CDR3 DNA follows: TGCGCCAGCAGCCCAGAGCCCGGGACTAGCTCCTACGAGCAGTACTTC.

The CDR3 loop reads CASSSSGTSYEQYF. The CDR3 nucleotides are TGTGCCAGCAGCTCCTCGGGGACTTCCTACGAGCAGTACTTC. The chain employs TRBV7-9 and TRBJ2-7, with D possibly TRBD2 on 6 matching bases. CDR1 and CDR2 from the germline V gene are SEHNR and FQNEAQ (reference sequence). V was pared by 4 bases and J by 1 base, with 11 bases between. The CDR3 consists of 14 residues. The full variable domain, its missing parts supplied by reference TRBV7-9 and TRBJ2-7, is DTGVSQNPRHKITKRGQNVTFRCDPISEHNRLYWYRQTLGQGPEFLTYFQNEAQLEKSRLLSDRFSAERPKGSFSTLEIQRTEQGDSAMYLCASSSSGTSYEQYFGPGTRLTVT.

The V gene is TRBV4-2, the J gene TRBJ1-2; a weak D match, TRBD1 (5 bases). The CDR3 is 13 residues long. Trimming pared 4 bases from V and 2 bases from J, leaving 8 bases between. The germline gives CDR1 LGHNA, CDR2 YNFKEQ. The chain's CDR3 is CASSPDRNYGYTF. The CDR3 DNA reads TGTGCCAGCAGCCCAGACAGAAACTATGGCTACACCTTC.

The chain recombines TRBV5-5 with TRBJ1-5, with a possible D match to TRBD1 (5 bases). This CDR3 is built from 14 residues. V lost 3 bases to trimming and J lost 5 bases, with 12 bases between them. Germline loops: CDR1 SGHKS, CDR2 YYEKEE (reference sequence). The CDR3 sequence: CASSYAFRDQPQHF. DNA of the CDR3: TGTGCCAGCAGCTACGCCTTCAGGGATCAGCCCCAGCATTTT.

J is TRBJ2-2 and V is TRBV7-3, with D maybe TRBD2 (5 bases). The V gene lost 1 base and the J gene lost 3 bases, with 9 bases spanning the gap. The CDR3 is 15 residues long. Germline-derived CDR1 and CDR2 are SGHTA and FQGTGA. The CDR3 DNA reads as TGTGCCAGCAGCTTAAGGGGAGCGGACACCGGGGAGCTGTTTTTT. It is translated as CASSLRGADTGELFF.

This clone has only a few counts. V and J are TRBV7-9 and TRBJ1-2, with TRBD1 matching over 8 bases. The CDR3 sequence is 12 residues long. V lost 5 bases to trimming and J lost 5 bases; unmatched junction nucleotides: 1. Germline CDR1 is SEHNR and CDR2 is FQNEAQ (reference sequence). The CDR3 protein is CASSRTGYGYTF. CDR3 coding DNA: TGTGCCAGCAGCAGGACAGGGTATGGCTACACCTTC.

In this sample, this clone turned up a few times. This chain links TRBV27 with TRBJ2-7, with 9 bases fitting TRBD1. Looked up from germline, CDR1 is MNHEY and CDR2 is SMNVEV (reference sequence). Losses at the gene ends were 6 bases for V and 6 bases for J; bases not matched to a gene: 12. The CDR3 length is 15 residues. The CDR3 reads CASSRPQGASLEQYF. CDR3 DNA sequence: TGTGCCAGCAGCCGACCACAGGGGGCTTCCCTCGAGCAGTACTTC.

This clone has only a few counts. This chain links TRBV7-2 with TRBJ1-1; D unclear. V was shortened by 1 base and J by 2 bases, with 8 bases between the two germline ends. Germline V gives CDR1 SGHTA, CDR2 FQGNSA. The CDR3 is 14 amino acids. The CDR3 is CASSLGAGNTEAFF. Here the CDR3 DNA reads TGTGCCAGCAGCTTAGGCGCGGGAAACACTGAAGCTTTCTTT.